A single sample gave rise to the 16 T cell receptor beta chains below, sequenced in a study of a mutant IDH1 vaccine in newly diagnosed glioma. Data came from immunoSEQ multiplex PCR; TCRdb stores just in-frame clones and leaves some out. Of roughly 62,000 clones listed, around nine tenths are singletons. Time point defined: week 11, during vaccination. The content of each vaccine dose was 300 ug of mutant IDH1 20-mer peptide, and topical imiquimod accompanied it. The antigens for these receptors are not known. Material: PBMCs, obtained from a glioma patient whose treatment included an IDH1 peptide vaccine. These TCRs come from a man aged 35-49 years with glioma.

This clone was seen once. The CDR3 DNA follows: TGTGCCAGCAGCGTACTGGGCGCAGCTAACTATGGCTACACCTTC. It specifies CASSVLGAANYGYTF. This chain joins TRBV9 and TRBJ1-2; D is ambiguous. There are 15 residues in the CDR3. V lost 1 base, J lost 0 bases, and 10 bases lay in between. CDR1 SGDLS and CDR2 YYNGEE come from the germline V gene.

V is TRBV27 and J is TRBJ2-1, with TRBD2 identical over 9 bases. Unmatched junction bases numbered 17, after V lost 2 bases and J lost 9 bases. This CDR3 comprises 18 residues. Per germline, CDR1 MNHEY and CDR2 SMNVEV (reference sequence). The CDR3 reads CASSLKAPHSGGRGEQFF. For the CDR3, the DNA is TGTGCCAGCAGTTTAAAGGCCCCTCACAGCGGGGGGCGAGGTGAGCAGTTCTTC.

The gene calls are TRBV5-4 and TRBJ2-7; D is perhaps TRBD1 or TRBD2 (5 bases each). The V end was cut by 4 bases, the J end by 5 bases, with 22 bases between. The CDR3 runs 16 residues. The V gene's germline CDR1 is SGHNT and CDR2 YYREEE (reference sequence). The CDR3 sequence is CASSDGTAAFGDEQYF. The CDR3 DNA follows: TGTGCCAGCAGCGACGGGACGGCCGCCTTTGGTGACGAGCAGTACTTC. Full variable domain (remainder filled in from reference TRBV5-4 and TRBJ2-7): ETGVTQSPTHLIKTRGQQVTLRCSSQSGHNTVSWYQQALGQGPQFIFQYYREEENGRGNFPPRFSGLQFPNYSSELNVNALELDDSALYLCASSDGTAAFGDEQYFGPGTRLTVT.

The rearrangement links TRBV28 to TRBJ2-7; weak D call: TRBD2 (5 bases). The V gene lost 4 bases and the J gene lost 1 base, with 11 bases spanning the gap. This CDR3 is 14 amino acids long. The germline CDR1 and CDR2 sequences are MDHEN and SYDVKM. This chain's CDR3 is CASSSGVLSYEQYF. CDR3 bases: TGTGCCAGCAGTTCCGGGGTCCTATCCTACGAGCAGTACTTC.

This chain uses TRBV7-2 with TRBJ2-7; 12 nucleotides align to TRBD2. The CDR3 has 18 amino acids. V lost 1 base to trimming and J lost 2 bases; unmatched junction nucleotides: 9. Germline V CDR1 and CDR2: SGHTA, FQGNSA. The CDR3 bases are TGTGCCAGCAGCTTAGGGGGGTCTAGCGGGAGGGAACCCTACGAGCAGTACTTC. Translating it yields CASSLGGSSGREPYEQYF.

The CDR3 sequence is CASSLGQNRETQYF. CDR3 coding DNA: TGTGCCAGCAGCTTGGGGCAGAATCGAGAGACCCAGTACTTC. The rearrangement uses TRBV5-6 and TRBJ2-5; D unresolved. V lost 0 bases and J 4 bases, leaving 10 bases between the germline ends. The CDR3 has 14 residues. CDR1 SGHDT and CDR2 YYEEEE come from the germline V gene.

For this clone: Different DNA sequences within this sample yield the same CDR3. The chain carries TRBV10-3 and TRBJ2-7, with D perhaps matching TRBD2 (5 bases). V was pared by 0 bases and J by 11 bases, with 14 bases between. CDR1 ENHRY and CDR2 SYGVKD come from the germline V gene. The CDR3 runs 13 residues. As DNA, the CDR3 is TGTGCCATCAGTGAGTCCCAGGAGCGGTCCGAGTACTTC. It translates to CAISESQERSEYF.

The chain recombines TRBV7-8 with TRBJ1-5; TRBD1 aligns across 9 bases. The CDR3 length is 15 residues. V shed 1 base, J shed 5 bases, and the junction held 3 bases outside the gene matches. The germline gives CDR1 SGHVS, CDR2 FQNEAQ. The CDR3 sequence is CASSLVRDRDQPQHF. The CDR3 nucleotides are TGTGCCAGCAGCTTAGTTCGGGACAGGGATCAGCCCCAGCATTTT.

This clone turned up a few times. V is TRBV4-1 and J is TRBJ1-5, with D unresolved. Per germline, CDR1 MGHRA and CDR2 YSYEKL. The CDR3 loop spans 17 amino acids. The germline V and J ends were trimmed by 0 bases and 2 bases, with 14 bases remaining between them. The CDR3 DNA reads TGCGCCAGCAGCCAAGATTTCTGGGGAGTGGGCAATCAGCCCCAGCATTTT. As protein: CASSQDFWGVGNQPQHF.

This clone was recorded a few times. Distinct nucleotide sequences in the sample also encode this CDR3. The CDR3 spells CASSSPSGRAYNEQFF. The DNA of the CDR3 is TGCGCCAGCAGCTCCCCTAGCGGGAGGGCCTACAATGAGCAGTTCTTC. The J gene is TRBJ2-1, the V gene TRBV5-1; 12 nucleotides match TRBD2. Losses at the gene ends were 3 bases for V and 2 bases for J; bases not matched to a gene: 3. There are 16 residues in the CDR3. Germline lookup yields CDR1 SGHRS and CDR2 YFSETQ.

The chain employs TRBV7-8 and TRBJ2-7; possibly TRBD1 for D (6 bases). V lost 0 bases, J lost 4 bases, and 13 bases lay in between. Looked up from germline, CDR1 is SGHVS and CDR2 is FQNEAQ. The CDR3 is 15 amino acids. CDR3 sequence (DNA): TGTGCCAGCAGCTTAGCGCCCAGGGGATTATACGAGCAGTACGTC. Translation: CASSLAPRGLYEQYV.

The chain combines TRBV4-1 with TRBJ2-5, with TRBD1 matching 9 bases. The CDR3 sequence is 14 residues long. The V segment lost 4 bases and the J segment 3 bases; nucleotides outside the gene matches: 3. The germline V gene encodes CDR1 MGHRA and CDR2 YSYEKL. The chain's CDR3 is CASSPRTGEETQYF. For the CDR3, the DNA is TGCGCCAGCAGCCCCCGGACAGGGGAAGAGACCCAGTACTTC.

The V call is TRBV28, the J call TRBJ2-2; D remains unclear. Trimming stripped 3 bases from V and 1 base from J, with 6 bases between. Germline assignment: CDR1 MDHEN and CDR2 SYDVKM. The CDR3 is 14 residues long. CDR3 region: CASSFYRNTGELFF. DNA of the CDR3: TGTGCCAGCAGTTTCTACAGGAACACCGGGGAGCTGTTTTTT.

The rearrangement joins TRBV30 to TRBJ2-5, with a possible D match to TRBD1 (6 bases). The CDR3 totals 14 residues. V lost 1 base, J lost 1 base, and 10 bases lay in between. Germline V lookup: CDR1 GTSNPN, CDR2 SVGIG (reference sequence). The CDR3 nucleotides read TGTGCCTGGAGTGGAGGACAGATCCAAGAGACCCAGTACTTC. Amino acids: CAWSGGQIQETQYF. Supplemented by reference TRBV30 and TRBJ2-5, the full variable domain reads SQTIHQWPATLVQPVGSPLSLECTVEGTSNPNLYWYRQAAGRGLQLLFYSVGIGQISSEVPQNLSASRPQDRQFILSSKKLLLSDSGFYLCAWSGGQIQETQYFGPGTRLLVL.

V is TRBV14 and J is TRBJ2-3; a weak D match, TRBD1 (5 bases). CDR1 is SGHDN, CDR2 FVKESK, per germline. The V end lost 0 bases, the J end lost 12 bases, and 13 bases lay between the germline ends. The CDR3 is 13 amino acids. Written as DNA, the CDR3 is TGTGCCAGCAGCCAAGACCGGTACAGGCCTCAGTATTTT. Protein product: CASSQDRYRPQYF. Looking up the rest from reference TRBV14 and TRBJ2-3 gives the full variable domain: EAGVTQFPSHSVIEKGQTVTLRCDPISGHDNLYWYRRVMGKEIKFLLHFVKESKQDESGMPNNRFLAERTGGTYSTLKVQPAELEDSGVYFCASSQDRYRPQYFGPGTRLTVL.

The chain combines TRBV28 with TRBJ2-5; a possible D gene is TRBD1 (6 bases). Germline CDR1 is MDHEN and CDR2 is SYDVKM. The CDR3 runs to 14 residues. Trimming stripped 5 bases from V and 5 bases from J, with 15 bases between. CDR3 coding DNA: TGTGCCAGCAGTCCTTCGGACAGAACGGAGACCCAGTACTTC. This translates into CASSPSDRTETQYF.